This record covers a single T cell receptor beta chain. Its target antigen remains unknown. Qualities for individual bases were not recorded, and no much larger clone is one base off. The donors were healthy, HIV-negative adults with no recently reported acute infections or vaccinations. Every donor was a Caucasian adult living in Nashville, Tennessee, USA. Magnetic negative selection was used to enrich CD4+ T cells, after which naive cells were positively selected on CD45RA and the negative fraction became the memory subset. After blood collection by leukapheresis, PBMCs were isolated using Ficoll-Histopaque density gradient centrifugation and then cryopreserved in the vapor phase of liquid nitrogen. Analytical flow cytometry was used to check the purity and quantity of every magnetically sorted T cell population. From each sorted fraction, genomic DNA was isolated and quantified by UV absorbance on a Nanodrop 2000c.

The source of the sample is a study of shared clonotypes between healthy human individuals (dated by TCRdb to 2019 to 2021). Notes on the research overall: A couple of women and three men aged 18 to 49 years were included in the cohort. For each donor, three plates each were used for CD4 naive and CD4 memory, two plates were used for CD8 naive, and one plate was used for CD8 memory. Leukapheresis yielded between about 0.94 and 9.5 billion PBMCs per donor. Libraries were prepared and TCR repertoires were sequenced by different laboratories using diverse techniques, in order to increase sequencing depth and limit assay-specific biases. Blood TCR repertoires of a handful of healthy adults were deeply sequenced to estimate repertoire size and the extent of clonotype sharing between individuals.

Using the deep immunoSEQ assay, multiplex PCR amplified TCR CDR3 regions from genomic DNA. Extracted genomic DNA from each cell subset was spread evenly across all wells of several immunoSEQ 96-well plates, with each plate serving as a replicate. For sorted subsets, each replicate PCR was loaded with about 0.2 ug genomic DNA, equivalent to approximately 33,000 T cell genomes. Purified libraries were quantified with a Qubit 3.0 fluorometer, sized on a Bioanalyzer 2100, and re-quantified with the KAPA Library Quantification kit. Each immunoSEQ 96-well plate was sequenced on its own single-read 150-cycle Illumina NextSeq 550 flow cell. Regarding the original processing steps: Because only junctional sequences without quality scores were contained in the immunoSEQ output, filtering matching that applied to full-length reads could not be performed. To assign V/J genes and CDR3, sequences were annotated using PyIR, a Python wrapper for IgBLAST v1.9, with IMGT germline references. Any read was removed if the V/J assignment was weak (E-value above 1e-6), the CDR3 was missing, or the read contained stop codons, out-of-frame junctions, or ambiguous translated residues. A V3J clonotype was defined by an identical inferred V gene, J gene, and CDR3 amino acid sequence. The percentage overlap between two repertoires was calculated by dividing the number of shared unique clonotypes by the size of the smaller repertoire. Repertoire richness was assessed with RTK rarefaction, the Chao1 estimator, and Recon v2.1 estimates of unobserved clonotypes. For all TCRbeta clonotypes obtained by the gDNA method from a handful of donors, generation probabilities were computed with OLGA. Sourced from immuneACCESS, this table was stored by TCRdb with only in-frame sequences that have V and J called. A share of the clones is absent; for the studies checked, an unresolved V gene accounts for under half, and the remainder has no known explanation. D and trimming were read from the DNA, whereas the V and J calls and clone size are those reported in that table. Here the sample has over 1.5 million clones; 95% to 99% occur a single time. Roughly 0.45% of the sample comes from the top ten.

Inclusive of the bounding cysteine and phenylalanine, the CDR3 is 16 residues long. Only the CDR3 DNA stays, 48 bases, in frame from base 1. V is cut by 3 bases and J by 12 bases, and the space between the germline ends is 24 bases. Overall study results and their limits: Clonotypes shared by all four sorted-subset donors showed higher generation probabilities than non-shared clonotypes. When a few donors were compared, the shared fraction of clonotypes was 5% to 6.5% for naive CD4, 3.5% to 4% for naive CD8, 2% to 2.5% for memory CD4, and 0.4% for memory CD8. Pairwise subsampling indicated that sequencing depth was expected to affect the degree of clonotype sharing among donors. Naive subsets generally had larger estimated clonotype richness than memory subsets. Sampling was limited to blood, and TCR repertoires in tissue likely differ from TCR repertoires in blood. Incomplete sequencing was indicated by rarefaction of sorted-subset datasets, despite the large sequencing depth. The small number of donors limited the genetic and exposure-history diversity represented.

The specimen sequenced was naive CD4+ T cells sorted from blood. Reading the label with the study, this specimen's cell subset or site is: CD45RA+ positively selected. This TCR came from a man between 25 and 39 years old in good health. The chain joins TRBV6-7 to TRBJ2-1; TRBD2 could be the D gene, as 6 bases match. TRBV6-7 is known as an ORF, though its function is uncertain. The DNA sequence reads TGTGCCAGCAGTTATCCCCCCCGGGGGATGCCCACCGGGCAGTTCTTC. It translates to CASSYPPRGMPTGQFF.